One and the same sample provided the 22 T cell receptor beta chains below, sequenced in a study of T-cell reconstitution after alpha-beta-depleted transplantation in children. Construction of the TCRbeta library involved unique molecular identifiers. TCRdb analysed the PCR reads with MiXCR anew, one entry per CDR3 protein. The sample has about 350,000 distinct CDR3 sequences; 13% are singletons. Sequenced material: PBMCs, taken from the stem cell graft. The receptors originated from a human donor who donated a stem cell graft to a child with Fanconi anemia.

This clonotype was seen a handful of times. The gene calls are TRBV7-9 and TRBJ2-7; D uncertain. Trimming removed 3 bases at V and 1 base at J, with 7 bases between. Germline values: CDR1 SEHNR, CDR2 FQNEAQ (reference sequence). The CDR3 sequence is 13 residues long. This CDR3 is CASSFDKSYEQYF. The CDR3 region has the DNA TGTGCCAGCAGCTTTGACAAGTCCTACGAGCAGTACTTC. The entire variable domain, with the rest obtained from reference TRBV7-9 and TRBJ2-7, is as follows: DTGVSQNPRHKITKRGQNVTFRCDPISEHNRLYWYRQTLGQGPEFLTYFQNEAQLEKSRLLSDRFSAERPKGSFSTLEIQRTEQGDSAMYLCASSFDKSYEQYFGPGTRLTVT.

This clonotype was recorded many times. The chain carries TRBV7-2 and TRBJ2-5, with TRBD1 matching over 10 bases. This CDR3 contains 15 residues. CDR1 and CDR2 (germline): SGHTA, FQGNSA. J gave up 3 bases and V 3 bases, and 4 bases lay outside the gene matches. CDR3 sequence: CASSLYGTGEETQYF. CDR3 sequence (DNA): TGTGCCAGCAGCTTGTATGGGACAGGGGAAGAGACCCAGTACTTC.

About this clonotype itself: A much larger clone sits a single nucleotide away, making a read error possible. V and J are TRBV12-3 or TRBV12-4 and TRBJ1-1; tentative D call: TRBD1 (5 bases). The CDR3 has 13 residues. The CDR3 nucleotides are TGTGCCAGCATTTTATACAGGAGCACTGAAGCTTTCTTT. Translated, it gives CASILYRSTEAFF.

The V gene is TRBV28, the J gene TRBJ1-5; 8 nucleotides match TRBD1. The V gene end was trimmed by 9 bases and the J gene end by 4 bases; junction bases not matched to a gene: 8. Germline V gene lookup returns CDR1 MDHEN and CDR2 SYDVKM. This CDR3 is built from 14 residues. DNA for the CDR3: TGTGCCAGTAGGACAGGGTCCTTAAATCAGCCCCAGCATTTT. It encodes CASRTGSLNQPQHF.

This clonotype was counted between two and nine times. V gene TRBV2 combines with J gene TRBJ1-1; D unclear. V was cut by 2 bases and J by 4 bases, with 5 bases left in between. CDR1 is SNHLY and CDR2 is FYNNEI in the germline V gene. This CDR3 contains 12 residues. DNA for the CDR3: TGTGCCAGCAGTGAAAAATTCACTGAAGCTTTCTTT. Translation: CASSEKFTEAFF.

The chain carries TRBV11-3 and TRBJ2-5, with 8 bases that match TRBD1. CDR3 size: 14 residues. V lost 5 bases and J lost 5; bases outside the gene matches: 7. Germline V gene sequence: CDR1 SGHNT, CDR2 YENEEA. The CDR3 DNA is TGTGCCAGCAGCCAGGGGGCAGGGATGGAGACCCAGTACTTC. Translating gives CASSQGAGMETQYF.

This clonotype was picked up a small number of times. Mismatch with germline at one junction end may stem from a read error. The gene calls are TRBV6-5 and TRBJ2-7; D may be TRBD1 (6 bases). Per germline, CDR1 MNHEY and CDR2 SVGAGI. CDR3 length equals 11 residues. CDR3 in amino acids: CASSSAGDEFF. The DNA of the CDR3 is TGTGCCAGCAGTAGCGCAGGGGATGAGTTCTTC.

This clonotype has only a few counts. In nucleotides, the CDR3 is TGTGCCAGCTCACCAGGCACCACTGAAGCTTTCTTT. It is translated as CASSPGTTEAFF. The V and J genes are TRBV18 and TRBJ1-1; D call uncertain. The CDR3 length is 12 residues. CDR1 is KGHSH and CDR2 is LQKENI in the germline V gene. Between the trimmed V and J ends, which lost 2 bases and 4 bases, there was a span of 5 bases.

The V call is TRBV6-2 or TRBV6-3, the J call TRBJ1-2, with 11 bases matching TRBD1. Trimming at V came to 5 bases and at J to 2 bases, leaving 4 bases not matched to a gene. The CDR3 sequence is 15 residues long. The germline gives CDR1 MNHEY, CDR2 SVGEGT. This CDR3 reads CASSTGTGGNYGYTF. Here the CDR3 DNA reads TGTGCCAGCAGTACGGGGACAGGGGGGAACTATGGCTACACCTTC.

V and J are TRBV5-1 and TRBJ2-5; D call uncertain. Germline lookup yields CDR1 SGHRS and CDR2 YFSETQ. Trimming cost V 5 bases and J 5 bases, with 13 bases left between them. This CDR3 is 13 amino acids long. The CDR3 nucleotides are TGCGCCAGCAGAATAGCAGGTCGGGAGACCCAGTACTTC. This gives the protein CASRIAGRETQYF.

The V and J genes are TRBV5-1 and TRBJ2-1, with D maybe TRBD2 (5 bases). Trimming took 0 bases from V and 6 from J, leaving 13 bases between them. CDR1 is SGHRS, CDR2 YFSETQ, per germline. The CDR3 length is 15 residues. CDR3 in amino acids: CASSLGQIGINEQFF. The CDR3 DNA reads TGCGCCAGCAGCTTGGGCCAGATCGGGATCAATGAGCAGTTCTTC.

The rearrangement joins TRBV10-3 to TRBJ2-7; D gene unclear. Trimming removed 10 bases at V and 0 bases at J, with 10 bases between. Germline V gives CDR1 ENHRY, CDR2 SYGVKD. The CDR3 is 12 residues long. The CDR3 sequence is CATGPDSYEQYF. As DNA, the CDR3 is TGTGCCACCGGGCCAGACTCCTACGAGCAGTACTTC.

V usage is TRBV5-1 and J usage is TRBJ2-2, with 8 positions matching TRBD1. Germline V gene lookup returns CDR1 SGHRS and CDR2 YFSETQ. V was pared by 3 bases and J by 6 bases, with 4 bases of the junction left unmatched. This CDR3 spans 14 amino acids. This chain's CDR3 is CASSSGQGAGELFF. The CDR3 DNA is TGCGCCAGCAGCTCAGGACAGGGTGCCGGGGAGCTGTTTTTT.

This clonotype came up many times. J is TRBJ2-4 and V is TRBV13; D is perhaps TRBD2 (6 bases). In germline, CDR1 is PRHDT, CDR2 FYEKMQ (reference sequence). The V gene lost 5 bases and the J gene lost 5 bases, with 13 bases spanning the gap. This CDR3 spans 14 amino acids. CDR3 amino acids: CASSPRRRENIQYF. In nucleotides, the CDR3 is TGTGCCAGCAGCCCAAGACGGAGGGAAAACATTCAGTACTTC.

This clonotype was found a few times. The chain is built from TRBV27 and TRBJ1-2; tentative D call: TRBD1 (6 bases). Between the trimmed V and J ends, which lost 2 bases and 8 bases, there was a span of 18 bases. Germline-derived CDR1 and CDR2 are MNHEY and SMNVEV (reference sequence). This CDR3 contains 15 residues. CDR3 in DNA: TGTGCCAGCAGTTTAGGTGCCGGGGGCGCGGGGGGCTACACCTTC. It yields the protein CASSLGAGGAGGYTF.

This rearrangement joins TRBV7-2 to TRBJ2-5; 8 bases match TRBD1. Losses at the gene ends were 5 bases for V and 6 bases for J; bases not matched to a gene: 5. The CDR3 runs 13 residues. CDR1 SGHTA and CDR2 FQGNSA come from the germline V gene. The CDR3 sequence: CASSPDRGQTQYF. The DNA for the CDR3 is TGTGCCAGCAGCCCAGACAGGGGCCAGACCCAGTACTTC.

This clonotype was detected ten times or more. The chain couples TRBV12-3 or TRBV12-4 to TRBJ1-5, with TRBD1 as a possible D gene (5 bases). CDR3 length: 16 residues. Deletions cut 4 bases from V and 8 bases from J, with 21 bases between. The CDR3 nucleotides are TGTGCCAGCAGTTCCAACCAGGGTCTCCTCGGGGAGCCCCAGCATTTT. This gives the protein CASSSNQGLLGEPQHF.

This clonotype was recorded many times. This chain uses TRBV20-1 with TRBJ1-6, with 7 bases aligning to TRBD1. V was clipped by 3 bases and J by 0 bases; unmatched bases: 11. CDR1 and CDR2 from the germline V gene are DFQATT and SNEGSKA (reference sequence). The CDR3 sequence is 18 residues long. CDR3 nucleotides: TGCAGTGCTAGTTCAGAGGGTCGGACAGGCTCCTATAATTCACCCCTCCACTTT. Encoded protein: CSASSEGRTGSYNSPLHF.

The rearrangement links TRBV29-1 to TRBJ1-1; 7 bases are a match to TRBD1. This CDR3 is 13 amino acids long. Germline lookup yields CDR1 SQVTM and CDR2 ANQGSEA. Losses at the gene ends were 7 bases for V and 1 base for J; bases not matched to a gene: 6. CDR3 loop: CSAGQAKNTEAFF. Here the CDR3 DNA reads TGCAGCGCCGGACAGGCTAAGAACACTGAAGCTTTCTTT.

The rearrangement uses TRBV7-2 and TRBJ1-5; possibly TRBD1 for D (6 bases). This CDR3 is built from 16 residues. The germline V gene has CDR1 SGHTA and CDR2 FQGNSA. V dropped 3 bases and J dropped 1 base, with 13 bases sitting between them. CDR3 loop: CASSFHGGWSNQPQHF. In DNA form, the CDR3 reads TGTGCCAGCAGCTTCCACGGGGGCTGGAGCAATCAGCCCCAGCATTTT.

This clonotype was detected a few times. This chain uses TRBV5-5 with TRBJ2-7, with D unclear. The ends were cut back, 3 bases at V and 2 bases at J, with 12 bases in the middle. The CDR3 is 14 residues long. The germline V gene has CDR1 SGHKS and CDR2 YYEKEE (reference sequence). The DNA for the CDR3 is TGTGCCAGCAGCTCCAACGTGGGGACCTACGAGCAGTACGTC. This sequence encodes CASSSNVGTYEQYV.

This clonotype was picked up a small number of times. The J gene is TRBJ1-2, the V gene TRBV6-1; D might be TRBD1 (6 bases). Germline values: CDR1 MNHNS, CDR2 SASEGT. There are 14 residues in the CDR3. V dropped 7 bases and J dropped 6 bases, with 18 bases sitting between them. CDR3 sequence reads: CASTPLGRGDGYTF. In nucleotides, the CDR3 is TGTGCCAGCACCCCTCTGGGGAGGGGGGATGGCTACACCTTC.